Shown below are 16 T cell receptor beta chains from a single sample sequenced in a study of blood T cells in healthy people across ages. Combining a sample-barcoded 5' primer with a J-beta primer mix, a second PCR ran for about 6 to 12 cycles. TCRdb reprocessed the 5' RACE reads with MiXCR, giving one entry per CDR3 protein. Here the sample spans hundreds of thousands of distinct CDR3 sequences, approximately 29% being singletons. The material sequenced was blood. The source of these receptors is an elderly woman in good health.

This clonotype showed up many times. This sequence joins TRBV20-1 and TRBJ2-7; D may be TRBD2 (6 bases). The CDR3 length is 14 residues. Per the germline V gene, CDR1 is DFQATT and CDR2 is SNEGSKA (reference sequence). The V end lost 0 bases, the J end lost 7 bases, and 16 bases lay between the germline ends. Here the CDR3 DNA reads TGCAGTGCTAGAGACCCCTTGGGGGGTGGGGAGCAGTACTTC. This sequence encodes CSARDPLGGGEQYF.

CDR3 loop: CSASPKYADEQYF. In DNA form, the CDR3 reads TGCAGTGCCTCGCCTAAATACGCCGACGAGCAGTACTTC. The V call is TRBV20-1, the J call TRBJ2-7; D not resolved. CDR1 and CDR2 from the germline V gene are DFQATT and SNEGSKA (reference sequence). Trimming removed 6 bases at V and 5 bases at J, with 17 bases between. The CDR3 has 13 residues.

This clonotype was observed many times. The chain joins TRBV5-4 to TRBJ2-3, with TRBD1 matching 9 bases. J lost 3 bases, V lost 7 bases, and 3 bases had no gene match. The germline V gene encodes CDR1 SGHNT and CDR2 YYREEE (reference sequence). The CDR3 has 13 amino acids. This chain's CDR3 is CASQGQGTDTQYF. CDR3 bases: TGTGCCAGCCAGGGACAGGGAACAGATACGCAGTATTTT.

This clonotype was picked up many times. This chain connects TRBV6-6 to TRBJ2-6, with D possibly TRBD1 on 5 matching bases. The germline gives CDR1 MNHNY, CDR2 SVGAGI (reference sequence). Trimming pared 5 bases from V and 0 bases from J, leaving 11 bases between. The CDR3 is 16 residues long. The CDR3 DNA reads TGTGCCAGCAGTAAGACAGTGGGCTCTGGGGCCAACGTCCTGACTTTC. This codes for CASSKTVGSGANVLTF.

The CDR3 nucleotides read TGTGCCAGCAGCTTAGATCCGGACTTCATCAATGAGCAGTTCTTC. It encodes CASSLDPDFINEQFF. The V call is TRBV7-2, the J call TRBJ2-1, with TRBD2 as a possible D gene (5 bases). V was clipped by 1 base and J by 6 bases, with 13 bases between them. The CDR3 has 15 residues. CDR1 and CDR2 from the germline V gene are SGHTA and FQGNSA.

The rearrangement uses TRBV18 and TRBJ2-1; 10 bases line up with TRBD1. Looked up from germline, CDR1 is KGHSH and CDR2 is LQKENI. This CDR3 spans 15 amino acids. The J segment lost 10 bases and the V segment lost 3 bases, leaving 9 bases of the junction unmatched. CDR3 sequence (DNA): TGTGCCAGCTCACCGATCCGGACAGGGGGTAGGGAGCAGTTCTTC. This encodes CASSPIRTGGREQFF.

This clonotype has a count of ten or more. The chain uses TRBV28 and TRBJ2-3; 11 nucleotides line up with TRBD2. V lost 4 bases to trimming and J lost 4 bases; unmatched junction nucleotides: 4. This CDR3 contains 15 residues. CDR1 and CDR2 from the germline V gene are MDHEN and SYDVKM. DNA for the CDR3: TGTGCCAGCAGTTCTAGCGGGGGGATCGCAGATACGCAGTATTTT. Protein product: CASSSSGGIADTQYF.

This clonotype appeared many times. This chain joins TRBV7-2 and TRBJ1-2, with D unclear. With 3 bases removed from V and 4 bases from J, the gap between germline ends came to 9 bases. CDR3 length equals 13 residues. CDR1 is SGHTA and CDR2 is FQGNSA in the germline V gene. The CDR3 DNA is TGTGCCAGCAGCTTCCGACCTGCCTATGGCTACACCTTC. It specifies CASSFRPAYGYTF.

The CDR3 loop reads CATADRAGATVLTF. CDR3 sequence (DNA): TGTGCCACCGCTGACAGGGCTGGGGCCACCGTTCTGACTTTC. The chain has TRBV25-1 and TRBJ2-6, with TRBD1 matching 7 bases. CDR3 length: 14 amino acids. The ends lost 10 bases at V and 16 bases at J; junction bases unmatched: 19. Germline V CDR1 and CDR2: MGHDK, SYGVNS.

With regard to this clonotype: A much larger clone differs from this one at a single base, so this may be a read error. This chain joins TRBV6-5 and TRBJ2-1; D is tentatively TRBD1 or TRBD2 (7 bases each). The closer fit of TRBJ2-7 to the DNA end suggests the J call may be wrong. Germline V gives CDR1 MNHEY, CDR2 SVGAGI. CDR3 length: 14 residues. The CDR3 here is CASSYREGANEQYF. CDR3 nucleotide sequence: TGTGCCAGCAGTTACAGGGAGGGGGCCAATGAGCAGTACTTC.

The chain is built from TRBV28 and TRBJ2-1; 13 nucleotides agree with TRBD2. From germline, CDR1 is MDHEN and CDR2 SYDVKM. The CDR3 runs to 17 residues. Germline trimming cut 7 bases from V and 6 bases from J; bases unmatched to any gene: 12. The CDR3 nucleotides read TGTGCCAGCATTTTGAAACCGGGACTAGCGGGGTTCAATGAGCAGTTCTTC. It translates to CASILKPGLAGFNEQFF.

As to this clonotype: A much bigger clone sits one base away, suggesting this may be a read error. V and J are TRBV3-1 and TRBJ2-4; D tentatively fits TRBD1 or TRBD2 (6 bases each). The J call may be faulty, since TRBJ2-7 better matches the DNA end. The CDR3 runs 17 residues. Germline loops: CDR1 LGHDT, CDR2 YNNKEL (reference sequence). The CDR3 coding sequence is TGTGCCAGCAGCCAAGATTTTGGAGGGGGTTACGGTGGCGAGCAGTACTTC. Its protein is CASSQDFGGGYGGEQYF.

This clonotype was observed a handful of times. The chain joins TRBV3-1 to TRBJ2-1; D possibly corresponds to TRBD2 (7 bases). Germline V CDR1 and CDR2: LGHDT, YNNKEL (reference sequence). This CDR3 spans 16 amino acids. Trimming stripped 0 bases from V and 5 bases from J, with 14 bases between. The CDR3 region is CASSQERREGDNEQFF. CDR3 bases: TGTGCCAGCAGCCAAGAGAGGAGGGAGGGGGACAATGAGCAGTTCTTC.

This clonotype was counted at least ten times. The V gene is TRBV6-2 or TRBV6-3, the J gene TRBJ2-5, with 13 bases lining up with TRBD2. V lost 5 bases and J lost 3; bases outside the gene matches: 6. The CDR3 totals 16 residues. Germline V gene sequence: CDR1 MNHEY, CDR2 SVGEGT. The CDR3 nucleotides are TGTGCCAGCAGTACCCGGACTAGCGGGGGAAAAGAGACCCAGTACTTC. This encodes CASSTRTSGGKETQYF.

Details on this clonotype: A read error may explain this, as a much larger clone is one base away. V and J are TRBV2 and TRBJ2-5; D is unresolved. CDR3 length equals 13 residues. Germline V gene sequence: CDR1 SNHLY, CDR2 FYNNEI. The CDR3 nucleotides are TGTGCCAGCAGATGGCTGTACCAAGAGACCCGGTACTTC. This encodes CASRWLYQETRYF.

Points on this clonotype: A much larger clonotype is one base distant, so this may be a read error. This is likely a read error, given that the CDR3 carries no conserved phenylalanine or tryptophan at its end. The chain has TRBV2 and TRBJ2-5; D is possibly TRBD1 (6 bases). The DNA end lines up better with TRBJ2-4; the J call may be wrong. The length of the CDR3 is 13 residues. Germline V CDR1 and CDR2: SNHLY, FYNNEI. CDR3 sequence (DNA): TGTGCCAGCAGCGACGGTCAGGGGAACATTCAGTACGTC. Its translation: CASSDGQGNIQYV.